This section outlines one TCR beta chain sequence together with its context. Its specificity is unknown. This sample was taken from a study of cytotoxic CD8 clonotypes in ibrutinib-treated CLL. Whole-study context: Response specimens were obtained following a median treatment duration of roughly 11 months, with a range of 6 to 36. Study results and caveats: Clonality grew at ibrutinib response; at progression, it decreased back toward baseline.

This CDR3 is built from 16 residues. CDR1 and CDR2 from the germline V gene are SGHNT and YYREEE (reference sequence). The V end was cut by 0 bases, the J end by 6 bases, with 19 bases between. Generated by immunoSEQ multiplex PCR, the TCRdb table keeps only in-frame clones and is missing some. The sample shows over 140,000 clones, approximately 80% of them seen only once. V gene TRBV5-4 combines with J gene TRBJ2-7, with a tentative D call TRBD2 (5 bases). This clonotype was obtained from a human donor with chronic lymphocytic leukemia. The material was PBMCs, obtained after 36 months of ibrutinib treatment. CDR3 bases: TGTGCCAGCAGCTTGGGCCGGGCCAACCCTGAGGGCGAGCAGTACTTC. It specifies CASSLGRANPEGEQYF.